Below, one T cell receptor (beta chain) is given with its context. Its antigen is as yet unknown. Data came from immunoSEQ multiplex PCR; TCRdb stores just in-frame clones and leaves some out. The sample yields more than 60,000 clones, 70% to 90% seen once. This specimen belongs to a study of radiation and T cells in renal cell carcinoma. The CDR3 is 13 amino acids. V was clipped by 4 bases and J by 9 bases, with 13 bases between them. CDR1 is SGHAT and CDR2 is FQNNGV in the germline V gene. The time point: blood 4 weeks post-SBRT, at nephrectomy. The treatment denotes: 15 Gy SBRT to primary tumor, nephrectomy 4 weeks later. The patient's renal cell carcinoma had clear cell pathology. Broader study findings: From baseline, blood top tumor clonotypes peaked at 2 weeks post-radiation.

The J gene is TRBJ1-3, the V gene TRBV11-2, with D possibly being TRBD1 (5 bases). The sequence was obtained from a woman aged 55 to 70 with renal cell carcinoma. Specimen: blood, collected from a patient whose treatment included radiotherapy and nephrectomy. DNA of the CDR3: TGTGCCAGCAGCTCGGGACCCACGGGCACCATATATTTT. It encodes CASSSGPTGTIYF.